This TCR beta chain was captured by sequencing in a study of T-cell reconstitution after alpha-beta-depleted transplantation in children. This CDR3 comprises 14 residues. Germline V gene sequence: CDR1 DFQATT, CDR2 SNEGSKA (reference sequence). V was clipped by 6 bases and J by 5 bases, with 19 bases between them. Unique molecular identifiers tagged the TCRbeta library. Via MiXCR, TCRdb re-called the PCR reads, giving one row per CDR3 protein. This sample has nearly 400,000 distinct CDR3 sequences, with approximately 20% found just once. The receptor comes from a human donor who donated a stem cell graft to a child with acute myeloid leukemia. The V and J genes are TRBV20-1 and TRBJ2-5; weak D call: TRBD2 (5 bases). The sequenced sample was PBMCs from the stem cell graft donor, obtained from the stem cell graft. CDR3 nucleotides: TGCAGTGCCCCGAGGAGGTCTAGCTCGGAGACCCAGTACTTC. Protein product: CSAPRRSSSETQYF.